This T cell receptor beta chain is from a study of cytomegalovirus exposure and HLA in healthy donors. Study-wide results and caveats: Reported performance of the classifier showed diagnosis of cytomegalovirus status with high specificity and sensitivity. HLA alleles were associated with around 17,000 TCR beta sequences in a later analysis at 0.05 false discovery rate. A later analysis appeared to link common viral pathogens to several of the most significant clusters.

Remarks on this clone: The target antigen is unknown.

The PCR contained 60 Vbeta and 13 Jbeta primers. Clones were read by immunoSEQ multiplex PCR, and TCRdb kept only the in-frame ones, dropping some. The table has 150,000 or so clones, over 60% seen once. The receptor was isolated from a woman in her forties in good health and CMV-seronegative. Specimen: PBMCs.

In DNA form, the CDR3 reads TGTGCCAGCAGCCAAGAGGGGGGGAGGACCAATCAGCCCCAGCATTTT. Protein: CASSQEGGRTNQPQHF. The V and J genes are TRBV4-2 and TRBJ1-5; the D gene is possibly TRBD1 (5 bases). Trimming removed 0 bases from V and 3 bases from J, with 12 bases in between. This CDR3 has 16 residues. Germline CDR1 reads LGHNA; CDR2 reads YNFKEQ.